The 8 T cell receptor beta chains listed next were all sequenced from one sample in a study of CD8 T cells in ankylosing spondylitis. General study points: A TCR beta motif of about eight highly homologous variants appeared characteristic of ankylosing spondylitis blood.

Their antigens are not known. MiXCR was run by TCRdb on the 5' RACE reads, yielding one entry per CDR3 protein. This sample yields 200,000 to 250,000 distinct CDR3 sequences, of which about a sixth are seen a single time; approximately 46% belongs to the top ten. Sequenced input: blood, either unsorted or a sorted T cell fraction (not recorded which). These receptors came from a male donor with ankylosing spondylitis.

The chain employs TRBV4-1 and TRBJ2-1; D is ambiguous. V lost 0 bases to trimming and J lost 10 bases, with 10 bases between them. Germline CDR1 MGHRA, CDR2 YSYEKL. The CDR3 runs to 13 residues. CDR3 sequence: CASSQDAETEQFF. The CDR3, as DNA: TGCGCCAGCAGCCAAGATGCAGAGACAGAGCAGTTCTTC.

A few counts support this clonotype. The CDR3 sequence is CASSQGPGINEKLFF. CDR3 DNA sequence: TGCGCCAGCAGCCAAGGGCCAGGAATTAATGAAAAACTGTTTTTT. This chain connects TRBV4-1 to TRBJ1-4, with D unclear. The V gene's germline CDR1 is MGHRA and CDR2 YSYEKL. This CDR3 contains 15 residues. Trimming stripped 1 base from V and 4 bases from J, with 10 bases between.

The chain joins TRBV12-5 to TRBJ2-1; 9 bases are a match to TRBD2. The V and J ends lost 1 base and 7 bases, in that order; junction bases with no gene match: 8. The CDR3 has 16 residues. CDR1 and CDR2 (germline): LGHNT, FRNRAP. In DNA form, the CDR3 reads TGTGCTAGTGGTTTGGCGGGCGGGGGGGCCCAGAATGAGCAGTTCTTC. Protein sequence: CASGLAGGGAQNEQFF.

This chain uses TRBV7-6 with TRBJ1-1; 12 bases match TRBD1. Germline CDR1 reads SGHVS; CDR2 reads FNYEAQ. CDR3 length equals 15 residues. V lost 6 bases, J lost 7 bases, and 9 bases stayed unmatched. CDR3: CASRAGTGGAYEAFF. As DNA, the CDR3 is TGTGCCAGCAGAGCCGGGACAGGGGGCGCGTATGAAGCTTTCTTT.

This clonotype occurred a few times. The CDR3: CASSLGAGEGYTF. In DNA form, the CDR3 reads TGTGCCAGCAGTTTAGGGGCTGGAGAAGGCTACACCTTC. V gene TRBV12-3 or TRBV12-4 combines with J gene TRBJ1-2; D is undetermined. This CDR3 has 13 amino acids. Trimming left V 1 base short and J 8 bases short, with 11 bases between.

This clonotype came up many times. This chain joins TRBV4-1 and TRBJ1-2; 8 bases are a match to TRBD1. The V segment lost 3 bases and the J segment 0 bases; nucleotides outside the gene matches: 6. The CDR3 totals 16 residues. Per germline, CDR1 MGHRA and CDR2 YSYEKL. This CDR3 is CASSHDLDRANYGYTF. The CDR3 DNA reads as TGCGCCAGCAGCCACGATCTGGACAGGGCTAACTATGGCTACACCTTC.

The rearrangement joins TRBV12-3 or TRBV12-4 to TRBJ2-7; D might be TRBD1 (6 bases). The CDR3 contains 13 residues. Trimming left V 6 bases short and J 0 bases short, with 9 bases between. CDR3 coding DNA: TGTGCCAGCAGGGACAGCTTCTCCTACGAGCAGTACTTC. Encoded protein: CASRDSFSYEQYF.

The gene calls are TRBV28 and TRBJ2-3; 11 nucleotides line up with TRBD2. The CDR3 totals 16 residues. Germline CDR1 and CDR2: MDHEN and SYDVKM. V gave up 1 base and J gave up 0 bases; unmatched junction bases: 0. In nucleotides, the CDR3 is TGTGCCAGCAGTTTATTAGCGGGAGGGAGCACAGATACGCAGTATTTT. Encoded protein: CASSLLAGGSTDTQYF.